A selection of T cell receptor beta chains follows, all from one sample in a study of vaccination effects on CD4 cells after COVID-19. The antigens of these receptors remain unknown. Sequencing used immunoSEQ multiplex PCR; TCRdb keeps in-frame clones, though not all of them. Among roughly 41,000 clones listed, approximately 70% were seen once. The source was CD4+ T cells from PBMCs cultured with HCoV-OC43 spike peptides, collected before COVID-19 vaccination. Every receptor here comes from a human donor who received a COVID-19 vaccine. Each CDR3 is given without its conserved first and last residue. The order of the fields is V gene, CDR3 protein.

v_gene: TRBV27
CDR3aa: ASSLNGQETQY

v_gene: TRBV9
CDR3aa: ASSVGTVHSPLH

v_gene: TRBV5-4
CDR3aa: ASSLGLGVDRVAF

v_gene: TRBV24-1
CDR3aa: ATSGPSGRAFWGEQF

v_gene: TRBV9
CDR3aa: ASSVGLKAGQETQY

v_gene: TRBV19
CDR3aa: ASSPRQGNQPQH

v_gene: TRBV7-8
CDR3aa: ASSLRQGAEAF

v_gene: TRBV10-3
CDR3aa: AISELGKNTEAF

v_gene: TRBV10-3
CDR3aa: AAAAEYSNQPQH

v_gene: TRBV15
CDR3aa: ATSAGRTEAF

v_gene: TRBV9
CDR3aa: ASSADGYYGYT

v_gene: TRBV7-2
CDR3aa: ASSLTGTGAHEQY

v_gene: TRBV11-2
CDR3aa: ASTPNRGTLTEAF

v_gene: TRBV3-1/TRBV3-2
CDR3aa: ASSPTGDQPQH

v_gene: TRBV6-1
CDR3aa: ASSEHFGGEKLF

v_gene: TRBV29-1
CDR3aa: SVGDRYLYEQY

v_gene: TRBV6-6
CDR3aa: ASSWDRSSYEQY

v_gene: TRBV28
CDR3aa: ASSLIGTDSYEQY

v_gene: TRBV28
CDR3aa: ASRWGTEAF

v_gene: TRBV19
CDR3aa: ASSILSSGNTIY

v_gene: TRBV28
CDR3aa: ASKAFQSNQPQH

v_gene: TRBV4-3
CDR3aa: ASSQDLGARPYGYT

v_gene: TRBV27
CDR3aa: ASSLRGLIGGNQPQH

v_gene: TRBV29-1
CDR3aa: SAGQGSRTEAF

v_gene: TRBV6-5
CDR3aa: ASSYSSGFGETQY

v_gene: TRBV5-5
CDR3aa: ASSLTRFGYT

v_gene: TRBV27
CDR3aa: ASSLWQASEKLF

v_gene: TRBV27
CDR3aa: ASSPPYEQY

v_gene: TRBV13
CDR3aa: ASSSLSGENTEAF

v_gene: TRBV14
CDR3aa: ASSRTPSSEKLF

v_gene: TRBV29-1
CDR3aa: SVDGGQLQRTEAF

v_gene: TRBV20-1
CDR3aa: SLADNEQF

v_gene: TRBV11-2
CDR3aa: ASSHPLRGGYNEQF

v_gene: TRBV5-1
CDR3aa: ASSSTGPTEQY

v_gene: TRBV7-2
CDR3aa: ASSLSTGGGYEQY

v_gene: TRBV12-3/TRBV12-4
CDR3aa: AVGGQGRREQY

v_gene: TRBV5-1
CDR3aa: ASSLPDRGRLTDTQY

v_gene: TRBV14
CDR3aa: ASSQQLAATDTQY

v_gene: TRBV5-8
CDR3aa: ASSLHRIQAYEQY

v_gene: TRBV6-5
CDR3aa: ASSMTSGRAGTQY

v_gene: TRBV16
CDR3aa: ASRRTGNQPQH

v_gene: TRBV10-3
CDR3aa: ALRRGGTDTQY

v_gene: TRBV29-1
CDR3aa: SVEWGNTEAF

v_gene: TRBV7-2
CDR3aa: ASSSSLAHSNQPQH

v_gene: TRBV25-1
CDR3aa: ASHGLAGGTGELF

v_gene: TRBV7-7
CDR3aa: ASSLGRVIRPQETQY